This T cell receptor (beta chain) is from a study of blood T cell repertoires in COVID-19. The wider study: There were acute and convalescent COVID-19 samples, and they came from the United States, Italy and Spain. T cells, B-cell-depleted T cells, or PBMCs supplied cDNA or gDNA.

The CDR3 is made up of 12 amino acids. Trimming left V 6 bases short and J 1 base short, with 9 bases between. Germline V lookup: CDR1 SQVTM, CDR2 ANQGSEA. How the authors handled the data: Cell counts per sample came from amplifying reference gene primers. The protocol was immunoSEQ multiplex PCR, while the TCRdb copy is restricted to in-frame clones and leaves out a portion. V and J calls and clone size are copied from that table; D and trimming were computed from the DNA. The table includes about 190,000 clones, about nine tenths detected once. The rearrangement joins TRBV29-1 to TRBJ1-1, with D perhaps TRBD1 (6 bases). The sequence derives from a man aged 40-49 years with acute or convalescent COVID-19. Sequenced material: peripheral blood. The CDR3 region is CSVVDRNTEAFF. The CDR3 coding sequence is TGCAGCGTCGTGGACAGGAACACTGAAGCTTTCTTT.